This TCR beta chain is drawn from a study of shared clonotypes between healthy human individuals. This clone showed up just once. The CDR3 has 16 amino acids. Trimming took off 0 bases at V and 0 bases at J, with 11 bases between the two ends. Germline CDR1 SGHRS, CDR2 YFSETQ. Using immunoSEQ multiplex PCR, the repertoire was profiled, and TCRdb retains in-frame clones only, with some absent. The table has hundreds of thousands of clones, around 96% seen once. The sample consisted of memory CD8+ T cells sorted from blood. Subset of the sample: CD45RO+ cells pooled with CCR7-negative TemRA cells. This sequence was found in a man aged 25-45 years in good health. The chain employs TRBV5-1 and TRBJ2-3; D perhaps matches TRBD1 (6 bases). The CDR3 nucleotides are TGCGCCAGCAGCTTGGTCGGGACACTGAGCACAGATACGCAGTATTTT. It is translated as CASSLVGTLSTDTQYF.